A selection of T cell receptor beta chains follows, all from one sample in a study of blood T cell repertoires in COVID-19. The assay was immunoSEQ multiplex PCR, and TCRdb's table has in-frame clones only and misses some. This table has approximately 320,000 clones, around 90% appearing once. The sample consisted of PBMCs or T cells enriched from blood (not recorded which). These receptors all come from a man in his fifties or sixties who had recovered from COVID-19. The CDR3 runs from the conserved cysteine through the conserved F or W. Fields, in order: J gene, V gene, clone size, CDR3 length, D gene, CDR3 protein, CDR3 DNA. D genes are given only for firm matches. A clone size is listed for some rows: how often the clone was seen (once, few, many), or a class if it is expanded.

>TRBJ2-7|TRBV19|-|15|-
CASSYRRREPYEQYF
TGTGCCAGTAGTTACCGAAGACGGGAACCCTACGAGCAGTACTTC
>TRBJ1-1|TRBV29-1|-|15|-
CSVLGQSRVDTEAFF
TGCAGCGTTCTCGGTCAGTCCCGGGTCGACACTGAAGCTTTCTTT
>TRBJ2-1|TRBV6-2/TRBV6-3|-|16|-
CASSYSKRPPYNEQFF
TGTGCCAGCAGTTACTCAAAGCGGCCGCCCTACAATGAGCAGTTCTTC
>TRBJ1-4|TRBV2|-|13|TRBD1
CASSVTGREKLFF
TGTGCCAGCAGTGTGACAGGGCGTGAAAAACTGTTTTTT
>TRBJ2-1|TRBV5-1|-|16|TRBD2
CASSLAGLAGGNEQFF
TGCGCCAGCAGCTTGGCCGGGCTAGCGGGAGGCAATGAGCAGTTCTTC
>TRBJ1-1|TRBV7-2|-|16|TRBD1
CASSFWTGGMNTEAFF
TGTGCCAGCAGCTTCTGGACAGGGGGGATGAACACTGAAGCTTTCTTT
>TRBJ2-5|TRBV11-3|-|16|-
CASSLAGQGGQETQYF
TGTGCCAGCAGCTTAGCAGGGCAGGGTGGTCAAGAGACCCAGTACTTC
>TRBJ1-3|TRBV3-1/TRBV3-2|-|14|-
CASSVQVTGNTIYF
TGTGCCAGCAGCGTACAGGTAACTGGAAACACCATATATTTT
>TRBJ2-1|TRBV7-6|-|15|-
CASSFNSFSYNEQFF
TGTGCCAGCAGCTTTAATAGTTTCTCCTACAATGAGCAGTTCTTC
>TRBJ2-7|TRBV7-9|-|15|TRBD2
CASSPRLAHSYEQYF
TGTGCCAGCAGCCCAAGACTAGCGCACTCCTACGAGCAGTACTTC
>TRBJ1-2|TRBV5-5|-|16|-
CASSLAVTGNFYGYTF
TGTGCCAGCAGCTTGGCCGTGACAGGCAACTTCTATGGCTACACCTTC
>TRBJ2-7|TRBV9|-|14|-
CASRPTDSSYEQYF
TGTGCCAGCAGGCCTACGGACAGTTCTTACGAGCAGTACTTC
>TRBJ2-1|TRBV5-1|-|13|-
CASSAGLENEQFF
TGCGCCAGCAGCGCGGGACTTGAAAATGAGCAGTTCTTC
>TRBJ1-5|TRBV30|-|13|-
CAWNQGLNQPQHF
TGTGCCTGGAACCAGGGGTTAAATCAGCCCCAGCATTTT
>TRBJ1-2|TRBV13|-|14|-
CASSFRGLSYGYTF
TGTGCCAGCAGCTTCAGGGGCCTTAGCTATGGCTACACCTTC
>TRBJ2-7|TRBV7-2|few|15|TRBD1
CASSFQTGYPYEQYF
TGTGCCAGCAGCTTTCAGACAGGGTATCCCTACGAGCAGTACTTC
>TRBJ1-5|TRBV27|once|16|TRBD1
CASSSHSTGANQPQHF
TGTGCCAGCAGTTCCCACTCGACAGGGGCGAATCAGCCCCAGCATTTT
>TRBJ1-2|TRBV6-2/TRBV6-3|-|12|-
CASSSRVPPFTF
TGTGCCAGCAGCAGCCGGGTCCCCCCCTTCACCTTC
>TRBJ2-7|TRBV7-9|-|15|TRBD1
CASSPIAGQGYEQYF
TGTGCCAGCAGCCCAATAGCAGGACAGGGCTACGAGCAGTACTTC
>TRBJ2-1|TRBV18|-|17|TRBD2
CASSQTGGGRAYNEQFF
TGTGCCAGCTCACAAACCGGCGGCGGGAGGGCGTACAATGAGCAGTTCTTC
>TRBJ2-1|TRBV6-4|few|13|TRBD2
CASSEGLAGVQFF
TGTGCCAGCAGTGAGGGCCTAGCGGGAGTTCAGTTCTTC
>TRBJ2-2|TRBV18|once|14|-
CASSPSGNTGELFF
TGTGCCAGCTCACCTTCAGGGAACACCGGGGAGCTGTTTTTT
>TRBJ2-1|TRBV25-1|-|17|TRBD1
CASSELLGTGPYNEQFF
TGTGCCAGCAGTGAACTCTTAGGGACAGGGCCCTACAATGAGCAGTTCTTC
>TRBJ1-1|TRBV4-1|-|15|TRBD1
CASSIAWTGGIGAFF
TGCGCCAGCAGCATCGCCTGGACAGGGGGCATTGGAGCTTTCTTT
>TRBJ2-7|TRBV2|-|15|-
CASMNSGAVSYEQYF
TGTGCCAGCATGAATAGCGGAGCGGTCTCCTACGAGCAGTACTTC
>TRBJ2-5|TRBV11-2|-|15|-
CASSNRGFDGETQYF
TGTGCCAGCAGCAACCGGGGGTTCGACGGAGAGACCCAGTACTTC
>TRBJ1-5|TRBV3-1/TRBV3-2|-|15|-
CASSQGTKRNQPQHF
TGTGCCAGCAGCCAAGGCACCAAGAGGAATCAGCCCCAGCATTTT
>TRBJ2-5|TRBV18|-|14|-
CASSLLARSETQYF
TGTGCCAGCTCACTTCTCGCGAGGTCAGAGACCCAGTACTTC
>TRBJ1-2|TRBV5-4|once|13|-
CASSLRGAGGYTF
TGTGCCAGCAGCTTACGAGGGGCGGGAGGCTACACCTTC
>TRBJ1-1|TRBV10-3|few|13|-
CATLWGPNTEAFF
TGTGCCACCTTGTGGGGCCCGAACACTGAAGCTTTCTTT
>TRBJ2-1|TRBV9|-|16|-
CASSVVSGAVLNEQFF
TGTGCCAGCAGCGTAGTAAGCGGAGCAGTCCTCAATGAGCAGTTCTTC
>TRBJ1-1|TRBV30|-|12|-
CAWGEPRSEAFF
TGTGCCTGGGGTGAACCGAGGTCTGAAGCTTTCTTT
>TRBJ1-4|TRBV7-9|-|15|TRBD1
CASSSPTGGNEKLFF
TGTGCCAGCAGCTCGCCGACAGGGGGCAATGAAAAACTGTTTTTT
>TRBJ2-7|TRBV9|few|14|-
CASSVGDRIYEQYF
TGTGCCAGCAGCGTAGGCGACAGGATCTACGAGCAGTACTTC
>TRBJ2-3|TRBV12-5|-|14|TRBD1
CASGAGQGVDTQYF
TGTGCTAGTGGTGCCGGACAGGGAGTAGATACGCAGTATTTT
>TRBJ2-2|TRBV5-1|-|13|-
CASSFEATGELFF
TGCGCCAGCAGCTTTGAGGCCACCGGGGAGCTGTTTTTT
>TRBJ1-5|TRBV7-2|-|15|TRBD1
CASSFEGALGQPQHF
TGTGCCAGCAGCTTCGAGGGGGCTTTAGGTCAGCCCCAGCATTTT
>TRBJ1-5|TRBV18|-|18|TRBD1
CASSPRDRGRGSNQPQHF
TGTGCCAGCTCACCCCGGGACAGGGGGCGAGGGAGCAATCAGCCCCAGCATTTT
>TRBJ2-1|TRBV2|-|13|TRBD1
CASKQGSYNEQFF
TGCGCATCAAAACAGGGGTCCTACAATGAGCAGTTCTTC
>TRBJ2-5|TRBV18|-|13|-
CASSQGQQETQYF
TGTGCCAGCTCACAAGGACAACAAGAGACCCAGTACTTC
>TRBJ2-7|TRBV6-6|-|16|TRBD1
CASRPAGTGKNYEQYF
TGTGCCAGCAGGCCCGCCGGGACAGGGAAGAACTACGAGCAGTACTTC
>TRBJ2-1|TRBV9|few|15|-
CAAARGVGNYNEQFF
TGTGCCGCTGCCAGGGGCGTGGGGAACTACAATGAGCAGTTCTTC
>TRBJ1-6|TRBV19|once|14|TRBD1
CASSIAGGFSPLHF
TGTGCCAGTAGTATTGCAGGGGGCTTCTCACCCCTCCACTTT
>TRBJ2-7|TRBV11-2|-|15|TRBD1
CASSLRLGQPYAQYF
TGTGCCAGCAGCTTAAGGTTGGGACAGCCCTACGCGCAGTACTTC
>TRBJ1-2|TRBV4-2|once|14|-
CASSQGRQEADYTF
TGTGCCAGCAGCCAAGGTCGACAGGAGGCCGACTACACCTTC
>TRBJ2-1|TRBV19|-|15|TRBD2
CASRRAGPSYNEQFF
TGTGCCAGTAGGAGAGCGGGGCCGTCCTACAATGAGCAGTTCTTC
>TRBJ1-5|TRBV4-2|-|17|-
CASSQDGTGYSNQPQHF
TGTGCCAGCAGCCAAGATGGCACAGGGTATAGCAATCAGCCCCAGCATTTT
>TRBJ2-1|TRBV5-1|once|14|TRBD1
CASRTGGSYNEQFF
TGCGCCAGCCGGACAGGGGGATCTTACAATGAGCAGTTCTTC
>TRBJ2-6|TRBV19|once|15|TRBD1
CASKGRGLPANVLTF
TGTGCCAGTAAGGGCAGGGGGCTTCCGGCCAACGTCCTGACTTTC
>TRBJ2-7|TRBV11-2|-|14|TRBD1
CASSYPGQGYEQYF
TGTGCCAGCAGCTATCCGGGACAGGGCTACGAGCAGTACTTC
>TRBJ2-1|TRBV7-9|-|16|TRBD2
CASSLGLAGVRNEQFF
TGTGCCAGCAGCTTGGGACTAGCGGGAGTTAGGAATGAGCAGTTCTTC
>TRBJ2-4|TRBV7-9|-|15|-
CASSLAQGSGNIQYF
TGTGCCAGCAGCTTAGCACAGGGTTCCGGAAACATTCAGTACTTC
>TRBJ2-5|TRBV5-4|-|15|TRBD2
CASRRPGGGSETQYF
TGTGCCAGCAGACGACCCGGGGGGGGCTCGGAGACCCAGTACTTC